This T cell receptor beta chain derives from a study of T cell changes during pregnancy in multiple sclerosis. TCRdb's copy holds only in-frame clones and misses some; the assay was immunoSEQ multiplex PCR. The sample has around 50,000 clones; roughly 94% are singletons. The sequenced sample was CD8+ T cells from peripheral blood mononuclear cells, obtained in the first trimester of pregnancy. This TCR was recovered from a female donor with multiple sclerosis, enrolled in a pregnancy study.

The chain's CDR3 is CASSGSDTVGELFF. The CDR3 region has the DNA TGTGCCAGCAGTGGTTCCGACACGGTCGGGGAGCTGTTTTTT. V usage is TRBV25-1 and J usage is TRBJ2-2; D is undetermined. There are 14 residues in the CDR3. Germline V gene lookup returns CDR1 MGHDK and CDR2 SYGVNS. V was cut by 4 bases and J by 7 bases, with 13 bases left in between. Based on the CDR3 plus reference TRBV25-1 and TRBJ2-2, the full variable domain is EADIYQTPRYLVIGTGKKITLECSQTMGHDKMYWYQQDPGMELHLIHYSYGVNSTEKGDLSSESTVSRIRTEHFPLTLESARPSHTSQYLCASSGSDTVGELFFGEGSRLTVL.